This TCR beta chain is from a study of blood T cell repertoires in COVID-19. Across the study: The United States, Italy and Spain supplied acute and convalescent COVID-19 samples. PBMCs, B-cell-depleted T cells, or T cells were the source of the cDNA or gDNA that made up the material.

The CDR3 runs 15 residues. Germline V gene lookup returns CDR1 SNHLY and CDR2 FYNNEI. V dropped 1 base and J dropped 4; count of bases not matched to a gene: 6. Methods used by the authors: The assay estimated nucleated cells by amplifying reference gene primers. The repertoire was sequenced with immunoSEQ multiplex PCR; TCRdb's copy has only in-frame clones and lacks some. V, J and clone size are those of that table, while D and trimming were read from the DNA. Among about 170,000 clones listed, around 74% were seen once. The chain has TRBV2 and TRBJ1-2; 7 bases fit TRBD1. The clonotype was recovered from a man between 65 and 85 years old with acute or convalescent COVID-19. Sequenced: peripheral blood. CDR3 residues: CASSEGLGGIYGYTF. For the CDR3, the DNA is TGTGCCAGCAGTGAAGGTCTAGGGGGCATCTATGGCTACACCTTC.